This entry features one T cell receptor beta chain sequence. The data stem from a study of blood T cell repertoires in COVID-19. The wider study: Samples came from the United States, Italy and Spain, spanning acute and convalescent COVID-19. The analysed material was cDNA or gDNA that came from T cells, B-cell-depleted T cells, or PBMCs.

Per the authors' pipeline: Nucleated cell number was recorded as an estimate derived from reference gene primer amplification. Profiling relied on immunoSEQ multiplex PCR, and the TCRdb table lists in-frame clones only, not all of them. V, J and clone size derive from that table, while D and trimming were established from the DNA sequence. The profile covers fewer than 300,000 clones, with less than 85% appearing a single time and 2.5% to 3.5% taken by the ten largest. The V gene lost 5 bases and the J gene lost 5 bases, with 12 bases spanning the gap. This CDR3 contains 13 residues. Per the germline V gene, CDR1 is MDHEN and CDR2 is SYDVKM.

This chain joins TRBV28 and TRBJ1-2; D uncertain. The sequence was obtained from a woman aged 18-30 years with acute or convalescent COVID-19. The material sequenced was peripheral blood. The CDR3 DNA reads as TGTGCCAGCAGTGCTCGCCCGGGATATGGCTACACCTTC. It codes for CASSARPGYGYTF.